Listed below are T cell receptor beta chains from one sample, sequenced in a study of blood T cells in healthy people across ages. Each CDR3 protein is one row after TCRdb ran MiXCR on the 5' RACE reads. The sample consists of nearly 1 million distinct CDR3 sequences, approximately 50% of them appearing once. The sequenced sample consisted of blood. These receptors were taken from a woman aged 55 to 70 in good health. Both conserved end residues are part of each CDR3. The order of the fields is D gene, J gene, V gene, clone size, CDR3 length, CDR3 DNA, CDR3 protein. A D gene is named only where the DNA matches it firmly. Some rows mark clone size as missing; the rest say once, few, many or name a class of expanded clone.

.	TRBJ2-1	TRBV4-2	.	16	TGTGCCAGCAGCCACTTACTAGCAGGGGACTACAATGAGCAGTTCTTC	CASSHLLAGDYNEQFF
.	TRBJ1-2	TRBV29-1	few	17	TGCAGCGTTGGAGGGGAGGAGGATGCTATCACTAACTATGGCTACACCTTC	CSVGGEEDAITNYGYTF
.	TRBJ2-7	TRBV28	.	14	TGTGCCAGCAACATTCTGGGGAGCTCCTACGAGCAGTACTTC	CASNILGSSYEQYF
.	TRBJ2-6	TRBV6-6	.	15	TGTGCCAGCACTAACCGGGGGTCTGGGGCCAACGTCCTGACTTTC	CASTNRGSGANVLTF
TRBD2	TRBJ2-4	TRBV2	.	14	TGTGCCAGCAGGGGGGGGACTAGCGGCTCTGAGCAGTACTTC	CASRGGTSGSEQYF
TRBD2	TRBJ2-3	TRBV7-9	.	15	TGTGCCAGCAGCTTAGAAGGCGGGAGCCGAGATACGCAGTATTTT	CASSLEGGSRDTQYF
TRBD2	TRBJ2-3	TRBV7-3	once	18	TGTGCCAGCAGCTTAATGGCGGGAGGGCCGGGGTCGGCAGATACGCAGTATTTT	CASSLMAGGPGSADTQYF
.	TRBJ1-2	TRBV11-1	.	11	TGTGCCAGCAGGGGTGTGGACGGCTACACCTTC	CASRGVDGYTF
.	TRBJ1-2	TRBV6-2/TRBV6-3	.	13	TGTGCCAGCAGTCCCGCCGGGGGTCGGAGCTACACCTTC	CASSPAGGRSYTF
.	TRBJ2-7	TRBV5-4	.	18	TGTGCCAGCAGCTTGGGCAATCGACAGGTTTGGGGAGTCTACGAGCAGTACTTC	CASSLGNRQVWGVYEQYF
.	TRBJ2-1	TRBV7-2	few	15	TGTGCCAGCAGCTCCACAACAACTCGGGTAAATGAGCAGTTCTTC	CASSSTTTRVNEQFF
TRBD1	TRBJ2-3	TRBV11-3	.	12	TGTGCCAGCAGCTTCCGGGACAGGGACCAGTATTTT	CASSFRDRDQYF
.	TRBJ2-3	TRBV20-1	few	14	TGCAGTGCCGAAGGGGTAAGGGGCACAGATACGCAGTATTTT	CSAEGVRGTDTQYF
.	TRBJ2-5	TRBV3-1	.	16	TGTGCCAGCAGCCAAGACGCCCGGGGGAAGCTAGAGACCCAGTACTTC	CASSQDARGKLETQYF
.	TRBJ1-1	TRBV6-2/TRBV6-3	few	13	TGTGCCAGCAGTGGACTAAACCTACCTGAAGCTTTCTTT	CASSGLNLPEAFF
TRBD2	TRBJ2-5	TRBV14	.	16	TGTGCCAGCAGCCAAAGCGGACGAGCGGGAGGGGAGACCCAGTACTTC	CASSQSGRAGGETQYF
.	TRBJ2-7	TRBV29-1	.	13	TGCAGCGCTTCGGGACTTCCTGCCTACGAGCAGTACTTC	CSASGLPAYEQYF
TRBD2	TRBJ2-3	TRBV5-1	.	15	TGCGCCAGCAGCTTGGTTTTAGCGGGAGTGGATACGCAGTATTTT	CASSLVLAGVDTQYF
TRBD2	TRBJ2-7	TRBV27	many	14	TGTGCCAGCAGAAGGACTAGCGGAAGCTACGAGCAGTACTTC	CASRRTSGSYEQYF
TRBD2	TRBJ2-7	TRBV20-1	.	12	TGCAGTGCTAGAGATCGGGAGGATGAGCAGTACTTC	CSARDREDEQYF
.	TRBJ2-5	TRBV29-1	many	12	TGCAGCGTTGAAGATCCCTTGGGCGGGCAGTACTTC	CSVEDPLGGQYF
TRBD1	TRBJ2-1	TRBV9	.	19	TGTGCCAGCAGCGGTCGGGACAGGGGGTCGGGCTACTCCTACAATGAGCAGTTCTTC	CASSGRDRGSGYSYNEQFF
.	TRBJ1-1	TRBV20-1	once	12	TGCAGTGCTAGAGAAGGGAGTACTGAAGCTTTCTTT	CSAREGSTEAFF
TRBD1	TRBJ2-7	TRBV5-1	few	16	TGCGCCAGCAGCTTGGAGCTGACAGGGCCCTCCTACGAGCAGTACTTC	CASSLELTGPSYEQYF
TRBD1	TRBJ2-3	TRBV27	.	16	TGTGCCAGCAGCCTTCGAGGACAGGGGGCGAGGTATACGCAGTATTTT	CASSLRGQGARYTQYF
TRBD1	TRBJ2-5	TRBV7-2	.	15	TGTGCCAGCAGCGACAGGGTACAGAGATGGGAGACCCAGTACTTC	CASSDRVQRWETQYF
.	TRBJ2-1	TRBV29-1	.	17	TGCAGCGTCGACCGACCTCGTGGCAGCGAGGGGGTCAATGAGCAGTTCTTC	CSVDRPRGSEGVNEQFF
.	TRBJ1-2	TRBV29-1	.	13	TGCAGCATCGGGGGGCGTCCCAACTATGGCTACACCTTC	CSIGGRPNYGYTF
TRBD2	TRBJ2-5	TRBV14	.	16	TGTGCCAGCAGCCAAGCACTAGCGGGAGGGCAGGAGACCCAGTACTTC	CASSQALAGGQETQYF
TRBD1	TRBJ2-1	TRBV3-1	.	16	TGTGCCAGCAGCCAAGATTCGGGACAGGGGGACAATGAGCAGTTCTTC	CASSQDSGQGDNEQFF
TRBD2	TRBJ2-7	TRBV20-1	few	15	TGCAGTGCTTCGGGACTAGCGGGGGCTAACTACGAGCAGTACTTC	CSASGLAGANYEQYF
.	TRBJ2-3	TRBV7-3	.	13	TGTACCAGCAGCCGAGCGGGCTCAGATACGCAGTATTTT	CTSSRAGSDTQYF
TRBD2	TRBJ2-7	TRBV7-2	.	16	TGTGCCAGCAGCTTCAGGACTAGCGGGAGAAATTACGAGCAGTACTTC	CASSFRTSGRNYEQYF
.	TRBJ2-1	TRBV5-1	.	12	TGCGCCAGCAGCTTGGCCTGGGTTGAGCAGTTCTTC	CASSLAWVEQFF
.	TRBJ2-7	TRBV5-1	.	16	TGCGCCAGCAGCTTGGGACGGAGGGAGAGCTCCTACGAGCAGTACTTC	CASSLGRRESSYEQYF
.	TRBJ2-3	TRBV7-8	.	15	TGTGCCAGCAGCTTAGGTGGGAGTCGGTCAGATACGCAGTATTTT	CASSLGGSRSDTQYF
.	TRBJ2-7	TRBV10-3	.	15	TGTGCCATCAGTGATACCTCAGTTTCGACCTACGAGCAGTACTTC	CAISDTSVSTYEQYF
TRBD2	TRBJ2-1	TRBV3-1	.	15	TGTGCCAGCAGCCAAGGGAGGACTAGCAGTAATGAGCAGTTCTTC	CASSQGRTSSNEQFF
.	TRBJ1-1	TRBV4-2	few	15	TGTGCCAGCAGCCAAGATGGACAGTTCAACGTTGAAGCTTTCTTT	CASSQDGQFNVEAFF
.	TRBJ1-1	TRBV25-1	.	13	TGTGCCAGCACACGAAAATGGAACACTGAAGCTTTCTTT	CASTRKWNTEAFF
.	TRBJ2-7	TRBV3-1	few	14	TGTGCCAGCAGCCCCGCTCCGGGCTCCTACGAGCAGTACTTC	CASSPAPGSYEQYF
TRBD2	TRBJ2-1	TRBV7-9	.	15	TGTGCCAGCAGTCGGACTAGCGCTTACAACAATGAGCAGTTCTTC	CASSRTSAYNNEQFF
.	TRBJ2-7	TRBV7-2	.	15	TGTGCCAGCAGATTCGGCTCCGGGAGAGCCTACGAGCAGTACTTC	CASRFGSGRAYEQYF
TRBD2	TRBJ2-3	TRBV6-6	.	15	TGTGCCAGCAGTGATATAGCGGGAGCCCAAGATACGCAGTATTTT	CASSDIAGAQDTQYF
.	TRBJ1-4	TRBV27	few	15	TGTGCCAGCAGTTTTGCCCGGGAGACTAATGAAAAACTGTTTTTT	CASSFARETNEKLFF
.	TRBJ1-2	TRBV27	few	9	TGTGCCAGGGACATTTGGGTCACCTTC	CARDIWVTF
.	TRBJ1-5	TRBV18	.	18	TGTGCCAGCTCACCACCGTCCGTTTGGGGGTCCAGCAATCAGCCCCAGCATTTT	CASSPPSVWGSSNQPQHF
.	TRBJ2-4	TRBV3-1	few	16	TGTGCCAGCAGCCCTCCCCAGCCAGGTTCCAAAAACATTCAGTACTTC	CASSPPQPGSKNIQYF
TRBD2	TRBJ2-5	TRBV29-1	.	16	TGCAGCGTTGGACCCCTAGCGGGAGTAAGTAACAATGAGCAGTACTTC	CSVGPLAGVSNNEQYF
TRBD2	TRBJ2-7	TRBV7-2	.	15	TGTGCCAGCAGCTCCCGGACTAGCGTCAACTACGAGCAGTACTTC	CASSSRTSVNYEQYF
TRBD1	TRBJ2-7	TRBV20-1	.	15	TGCAGTGCTACCAAGAAGGCAGGGGGCTCCTACGAGCAGTACTTC	CSATKKAGGSYEQYF
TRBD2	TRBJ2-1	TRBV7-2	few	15	TGTGCCAGCAGCGGAGCCGGGACTAGGTACAATGAGCAGTTCTTC	CASSGAGTRYNEQFF
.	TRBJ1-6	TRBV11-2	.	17	TGTGCCAGCAGCCCTCCGGGACACCGACCCTATAGGTCACCCCTCCACTTT	CASSPPGHRPYRSPLHF
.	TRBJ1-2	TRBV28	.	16	TGTGCCAGCAGTTACGTACCGGGGGCCCTATCGTATGGCTACACCTTC	CASSYVPGALSYGYTF
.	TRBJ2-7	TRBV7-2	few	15	TGTGCCAGCAGCTTAGAGTTGACGGGACGGGGCGAGCAGTACTTC	CASSLELTGRGEQYF
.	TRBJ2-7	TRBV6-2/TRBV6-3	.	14	TGTGCCAGCAGTTTAAGGGGTCCAAACTACGAGCAGTACTTC	CASSLRGPNYEQYF
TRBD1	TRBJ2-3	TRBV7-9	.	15	TGTGCCAGCAGCTTACTCAGGGGGAACACAGATACGCAGTATTTT	CASSLLRGNTDTQYF
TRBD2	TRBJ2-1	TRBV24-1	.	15	TGTGCCTCCTCTGAGGCGGGAGTATCCTACAATGAGCAGTTCTTC	CASSEAGVSYNEQFF
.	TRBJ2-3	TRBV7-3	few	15	TGTGCCAGCAGCCCATCAATGTCCCTCACAGATACGCAGTATTTT	CASSPSMSLTDTQYF
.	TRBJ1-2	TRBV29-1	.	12	TGCAGCGTTGAAGGGTCCGACTACGGCTACACCTTC	CSVEGSDYGYTF